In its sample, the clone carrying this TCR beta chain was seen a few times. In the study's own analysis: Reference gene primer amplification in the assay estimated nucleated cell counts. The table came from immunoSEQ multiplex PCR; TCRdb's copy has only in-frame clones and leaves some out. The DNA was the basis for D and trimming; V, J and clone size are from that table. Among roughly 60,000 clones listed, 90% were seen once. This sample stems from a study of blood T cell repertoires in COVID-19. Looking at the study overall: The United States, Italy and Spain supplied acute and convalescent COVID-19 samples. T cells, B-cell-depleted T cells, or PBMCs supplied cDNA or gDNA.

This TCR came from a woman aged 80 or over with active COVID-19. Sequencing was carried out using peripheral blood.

The CDR3 loop reads CASSLDGATNEKLFF. Written as DNA, the CDR3 is TGTGCCAGCAGCTTAGACGGTGCAACTAATGAAAAACTGTTTTTT. The chain joins TRBV7-9 to TRBJ1-4; no reliable D call. Germline V lookup: CDR1 SEHNR, CDR2 FQNEAQ (reference sequence). Between the trimmed V and J ends, which lost 1 base and 0 bases, there was a span of 6 bases. This CDR3 contains 15 residues.